This passage covers 25 T cell receptor beta chains from one sample sequenced in a study of CD8 T cells in ankylosing spondylitis. TCRdb fed the 5' RACE reads into MiXCR, producing one record per CDR3 protein. The sample yields over 700,000 distinct CDR3 sequences, under 20% seen once. The antigens of these receptors remain unknown. Regarding the study as a whole: Seemingly characteristic of ankylosing spondylitis blood was a TCR beta motif consisting of under ten highly homologous variants.

Sequencing used blood, either unsorted or a sorted T cell fraction (not recorded which). These receptors were taken from a male donor with ankylosing spondylitis.

The chain links TRBV6-1 to TRBJ2-6; D is possibly TRBD1 (5 bases). CDR3 length equals 17 residues. Trimming shortened V by 6 bases and J by 0 bases, and 15 bases separated the two germline ends. CDR1 is MNHNS, CDR2 SASEGT, per germline. The CDR3, as DNA: TGTGCCAGCAGCCGCCAAGGGGCCAGCTCTGGGGCCAACGTCCTGACTTTC. It codes for CASSRQGASSGANVLTF.

This clonotype was detected many times. The V and J genes are TRBV4-3 and TRBJ2-6; no clear D gene. The CDR3 covers 15 residues. Looked up from germline, CDR1 is LGHNA and CDR2 is YSLEER. V lost 3 bases to trimming and J lost 3 bases, with 9 bases between them. The CDR3 is CASSHKRDGANVLTF. In nucleotides, the CDR3 is TGCGCCAGCAGCCATAAAAGGGATGGGGCCAACGTCCTGACTTTC.

This clonotype was counted between two and nine times. This sequence joins TRBV5-1 and TRBJ2-7; either TRBD1 or TRBD2 may fit D (5 bases each). Trimming pared 0 bases from V and 7 bases from J, leaving 20 bases between. The CDR3 extends over 16 amino acids. CDR1 and CDR2 (germline): SGHRS, YFSETQ. CDR3 protein: CASSLAFVGTSKEQYF. CDR3 coding DNA: TGCGCCAGCAGCTTGGCTTTTGTGGGGACCTCGAAAGAGCAGTACTTC.

This clonotype was seen more than once but under ten times. The rearrangement links TRBV19 to TRBJ2-6; D is uncertain. The V and J ends lost 7 bases and 0 bases respectively, with 13 bases between them. CDR1 is LNHDA and CDR2 is SQIVND in the germline V gene (reference sequence). The CDR3 is 16 residues long. The CDR3 loop is CASKGRIDSGANVLTF. CDR3 bases: TGTGCCAGTAAGGGCCGGATTGACTCTGGGGCCAACGTCCTGACTTTC.

This clonotype was detected only a few times. The CDR3 loop reads CSARLPRDHNKPQYF. Here the CDR3 DNA reads TGCAGTGCTAGACTCCCCCGGGACCACAATAAGCCCCAGTACTTC. V and J are TRBV20-1 and TRBJ2-5; possibly TRBD1 or TRBD2 for D (5 bases each). Germline CDR1 and CDR2: DFQATT and SNEGSKA (reference sequence). V dropped 2 bases and J dropped 9 bases, with 22 bases sitting between them. The CDR3 has 15 amino acids.

This clonotype was detected many times. V is TRBV7-3 and J is TRBJ2-1; either TRBD1 or TRBD2 may supply D (5 bases each). The CDR3 is 15 residues long. Trimming shortened V by 3 bases and J by 1 base, and 10 bases separated the two germline ends. The germline V gene encodes CDR1 SGHTA and CDR2 FQGTGA. For the CDR3, the DNA is TGTGCCAGCAGCTTGCCGGGACCGTCCTACAATGAGCAGTTCTTC. Protein sequence: CASSLPGPSYNEQFF. Drawing the rest from reference TRBV7-3 and TRBJ2-1, the complete variable domain is GAGVSQTPSNKVTEKGKYVELRCDPISGHTALYWYRQSLGQGPEFLIYFQGTGAADDSGLPNDRFFAVRPEGSVSTLKIQRTERGDSAVYLCASSLPGPSYNEQFFGPGTRLTVL.

The V and J genes are TRBV7-2 and TRBJ2-3; D call uncertain. CDR1 is SGHTA and CDR2 is FQGNSA in the germline V gene. V lost 5 bases to trimming and J lost 5 bases, with 14 bases between them. There are 14 residues in the CDR3. CDR3 protein: CASSPQRAGDTQYF. CDR3 coding DNA: TGTGCCAGCAGCCCTCAAAGGGCCGGAGATACGCAGTATTTT. Using reference TRBV7-2 and TRBJ2-3 for the parts outside the CDR3, the full variable domain is GAGVSQSPSNKVTEKGKDVELRCDPISGHTALYWYRQSLGQGLEFLIYFQGNSAPDKSGLPSDRFSAERTGGSVSTLTIQRTQQEDSAVYLCASSPQRAGDTQYFGPGTRLTVL.

V usage is TRBV15 and J usage is TRBJ1-6, with TRBD1 identical over 9 bases. V gave up 3 bases and J gave up 9 bases; unmatched junction bases: 0. Germline V lookup: CDR1 LNHNV, CDR2 YYDKDF (reference sequence). CDR3 length equals 13 residues. The CDR3 spells CATSRDRGSPLHF. As DNA, the CDR3 is TGTGCCACCAGCAGGGACAGGGGTTCACCCCTCCACTTT. The full variable domain, completed using reference TRBV15 and TRBJ1-6, is DAMVIQNPRYQVTQFGKPVTLSCSQTLNHNVMYWYQQKSSQAPKLLFHYYDKDFNNEADTPDNFQSRRPNTSFCFLDIRSPGLGDTAMYLCATSRDRGSPLHFGNGTRLTVT.

This chain connects TRBV29-1 to TRBJ2-7, with a possible D match to TRBD2 (6 bases). There are 16 residues in the CDR3. The V end lost 5 bases, the J end lost 0 bases, and 20 bases lay between the germline ends. Germline V CDR1 and CDR2: SQVTM, ANQGSEA. The CDR3: CSVRGLVSGTSYEQYF. CDR3 sequence (DNA): TGCAGCGTTAGGGGTCTTGTTAGCGGAACCTCCTACGAGCAGTACTTC.

The V call is TRBV6-5, the J call TRBJ1-1; maybe TRBD1 (5 bases). The germline V gene encodes CDR1 MNHEY and CDR2 SVGAGI. The CDR3 loop spans 13 amino acids. V was cut by 2 bases and J by 11 bases, with 15 bases left in between. The CDR3 DNA sequence: TGTGCCAGCAGTTACGGGAGGGACTTGGATGCTTTCTTT. Translation gives CASSYGRDLDAFF.

This clonotype was detected a few times. The chain has TRBV20-1 and TRBJ2-7, with D possibly TRBD1 on 5 matching bases. This CDR3 spans 12 amino acids. With 0 bases removed from V and 7 bases from J, the gap between germline ends came to 10 bases. Germline loops: CDR1 DFQATT, CDR2 SNEGSKA (reference sequence). As DNA, the CDR3 is TGCAGTGCTAGAGATCAGGGTCGGGAGCAGTACTTC. It encodes CSARDQGREQYF.

This clonotype showed up many times. V and J are TRBV4-1 and TRBJ1-4; D gene unclear. V was trimmed by 0 bases and J by 0 bases, leaving 11 bases between them. CDR3 length equals 17 residues. The germline CDR1 and CDR2 sequences are MGHRA and YSYEKL. Here the CDR3 reads CASSQERAGTTNEKLFF. For the CDR3, the DNA is TGCGCCAGCAGCCAAGAGAGGGCGGGAACAACTAATGAAAAACTGTTTTTT.

This clonotype was counted a few times. The rearrangement joins TRBV7-9 to TRBJ2-1; 10 bases fit TRBD2. V was clipped by 3 bases and J by 9 bases; unmatched bases: 5. CDR1 and CDR2 (germline): SEHNR, FQNEAQ (reference sequence). This CDR3 contains 14 residues. The CDR3 loop is CASSFTSGIFEQFF. CDR3 DNA: TGTGCCAGCAGCTTTACTAGCGGGATTTTTGAGCAGTTCTTC.

This chain uses TRBV12-3 or TRBV12-4 with TRBJ2-5, with 12 bases matching TRBD1. This CDR3 has 17 amino acids. V dropped 4 bases and J dropped 3; count of bases not matched to a gene: 9. This chain's CDR3 is CASSSPGQGAIEETQYF. CDR3 DNA sequence: TGTGCCAGCAGTTCCCCGGGACAGGGGGCGATAGAAGAGACCCAGTACTTC.

This clonotype has more than one count but fewer than ten. J is TRBJ2-3 and V is TRBV5-1; 10 bases match TRBD2. CDR1 and CDR2 (germline): SGHRS, YFSETQ. The trim removed 4 bases at V and 3 bases at J, leaving 8 bases unmatched. The CDR3 covers 16 residues. The CDR3 DNA reads as TGCGCCAGCAGCCCCGGCTCTAGCGGGAGAACAGATACGCAGTATTTT. Residues: CASSPGSSGRTDTQYF. The whole variable domain, filled in from reference TRBV5-1 and TRBJ2-3, reads KAGVTQTPRYLIKTRGQQVTLSCSPISGHRSVSWYQQTPGQGLQFLFEYFSETQRNKGNFPGRFSGRQFSNSRSEMNVSTLELGDSALYLCASSPGSSGRTDTQYFGPGTRLTVL.

The chain is built from TRBV24-1 and TRBJ2-1; D remains ambiguous. Germline values: CDR1 KGHDR, CDR2 SFDVKD. The CDR3 totals 15 residues. Trimming stripped 1 base from V and 0 bases from J, with 6 bases between. CDR3 sequence reads: CATSDFRTSYNEQFF. DNA of the CDR3: TGTGCCACCAGTGATTTTCGGACCTCCTACAATGAGCAGTTCTTC.

This clonotype has at least ten counts. The V gene is TRBV20-1, the J gene TRBJ2-5; D unresolved. The CDR3 spans 15 residues. Per the germline V gene, CDR1 is DFQATT and CDR2 is SNEGSKA (reference sequence). V was shortened by 2 bases and J by 5 bases, with 18 bases between the two germline ends. CDR3 amino acids: CSARKFEGTAETQYF. In DNA form, the CDR3 reads TGCAGTGCTAGAAAGTTTGAAGGAACGGCGGAGACCCAGTACTTC.

This sequence joins TRBV4-2 and TRBJ2-1, with 8 bases fitting TRBD2. CDR3 length: 16 residues. The germline gives CDR1 LGHNA, CDR2 YNFKEQ. V shed 1 base, J shed 4 bases, and the junction held 6 bases outside the gene matches. CDR3 region: CASSQVLAGYYNEQFF. The CDR3 nucleotides are TGTGCCAGCAGCCAAGTGTTAGCGGGGTATTACAATGAGCAGTTCTTC.

The chain links TRBV2 to TRBJ1-2, with D tentatively TRBD1 (5 bases). Germline V gene data show CDR1 as SNHLY and CDR2 as FYNNEI. V was pared by 4 bases and J by 6 bases, with 15 bases between. The CDR3 runs 14 residues. The CDR3 reads CASSGRRGMDGYTF. The CDR3 nucleotides read TGTGCCAGCAGTGGACGTCGGGGGATGGATGGCTACACCTTC.

This sequence joins TRBV12-3 or TRBV12-4 and TRBJ1-1; 8 bases match TRBD1. J was trimmed by 7 bases and V by 0 bases; bases with no gene match: 4. The CDR3 length is 14 residues. The DNA of the CDR3 is TGTGCCAGCAGTTTAGCTCAGGGGGCGGTTGAAGCTTTCTTT. It encodes CASSLAQGAVEAFF.

The V and J genes are TRBV9 and TRBJ2-7; 9 bases agree with TRBD2. After removal of 6 bases from V and 2 bases from J, the junction contained 6 bases not matched to a gene. The V gene's germline CDR1 is SGDLS and CDR2 YYNGEE. This CDR3 has 14 amino acids. The CDR3 region has the DNA TGTGCCAGCAACGAGCGGGGGGCAACCTACGAGCAGTACTTC. Residues: CASNERGATYEQYF.

This sequence joins TRBV5-1 and TRBJ1-1; 8 positions agree with TRBD1. Trimming cost V 4 bases and J 3 bases; bases outside gene matches: 11. Per the germline V gene, CDR1 is SGHRS and CDR2 is YFSETQ. The CDR3 consists of 16 residues. Here the CDR3 reads CASSAGGTGGDTEAFF. The CDR3 nucleotides read TGCGCCAGCAGCGCGGGGGGAACAGGGGGGGACACTGAAGCTTTCTTT.

The rearrangement joins TRBV12-3 or TRBV12-4 to TRBJ1-5; D possibly corresponds to TRBD1 (6 bases). This CDR3 has 14 amino acids. V was pared by 6 bases and J by 1 base, with 10 bases between. CDR3 coding DNA: TGTGCCAGCAGCCACACAGGGAGCAATCAGCCCCAGCATTTT. Translating it yields CASSHTGSNQPQHF.

CDR3 residues: CASGPRTVSNQPQHF. In DNA form, the CDR3 reads TGTGCCAGCGGACCTCGGACGGTTAGCAATCAGCCCCAGCATTTT. The chain employs TRBV27 and TRBJ1-5; D uncertain. Germline assignment: CDR1 MNHEY and CDR2 SMNVEV (reference sequence). The V end was cut by 8 bases, the J end by 0 bases, with 14 bases between. CDR3 length equals 15 residues.

Ten or more counts support this clonotype. The rearrangement uses TRBV5-1 and TRBJ2-7; D is undetermined. Trimming removed 0 bases from V and 1 base from J, with 5 bases in between. Germline V lookup: CDR1 SGHRS, CDR2 YFSETQ. The CDR3 length is 13 residues. The CDR3 nucleotides read TGCGCCAGCAGCTTGGACCCTTCCTACGAGCAGTACTTC. Translated, it gives CASSLDPSYEQYF.